Below, 22 T cell receptor beta chains from the same sample are listed, as sequenced in a study of T cells after yellow fever vaccination. TCRdb processed the 5' RACE reads anew with MiXCR; each CDR3 protein has one entry. Among about 300,000 distinct CDR3 sequences, around 6.8% were seen once, and the ten largest hold over 15%. This specimen consisted of PBMCs, obtained approximately 47 days after the first yellow fever vaccination. The receptors originated from a man aged 18 to 35 who received the YFV17D yellow fever vaccine.

This clonotype has a handful of counts. The V call is TRBV28, the J call TRBJ1-5; TRBD1 matches at 7 bases. The CDR3 contains 14 residues. Per the germline V gene, CDR1 is MDHEN and CDR2 is SYDVKM. The V and J ends lost 3 bases and 9 bases, in that order; junction bases with no gene match: 8. CDR3 amino acids: CASSFAGGERPQHF. The CDR3 DNA reads as TGTGCCAGCAGTTTTGCAGGGGGGGAGAGGCCCCAGCATTTT.

The chain recombines TRBV20-1 with TRBJ1-4; perhaps TRBD1 as D (6 bases). The CDR3 is made up of 16 amino acids. V was pared by 2 bases and J by 0 bases, with 13 bases between. CDR1 is DFQATT, CDR2 SNEGSKA, per germline (reference sequence). The CDR3 region is CSARPPGDATNEKLFF. CDR3 coding DNA: TGCAGTGCTAGACCGCCAGGGGATGCAACTAATGAAAAACTGTTTTTT.

This clonotype was found a few times. The chain uses TRBV6-1 and TRBJ1-5, with D possibly matching TRBD1 (5 bases). CDR3 length: 11 residues. The germline V and J ends were trimmed by 8 bases and 10 bases, with 12 bases remaining between them. Germline V gene lookup returns CDR1 MNHNS and CDR2 SASEGT. CDR3 loop: CASGRGSPQHF. For the CDR3, the DNA is TGTGCCAGCGGGCGGGGCTCACCCCAGCATTTT.

The chain uses TRBV18 and TRBJ2-6; D not certain. V was clipped by 3 bases and J by 0 bases, with 15 bases between them. In germline, CDR1 is KGHSH, CDR2 LQKENI. The CDR3 extends over 18 amino acids. CDR3 residues: CASSPTIDSSSGANVLTF. As DNA, the CDR3 is TGTGCCAGCTCACCGACGATCGATTCGAGCTCTGGGGCCAACGTCCTGACTTTC.

The chain links TRBV7-9 to TRBJ1-2; 7 bases are shared with TRBD1. The CDR3 totals 15 residues. Germline lookup yields CDR1 SEHNR and CDR2 FQNEAQ (reference sequence). Trimming at V came to 0 bases and at J to 3 bases, leaving 4 bases not matched to a gene. CDR3 residues: CASSLATQGDYGYTF. The DNA for the CDR3 is TGTGCCAGCAGCTTAGCGACGCAGGGGGACTATGGCTACACCTTC.

This clonotype was observed at least ten times. The chain combines TRBV5-1 with TRBJ2-2; unclear D gene. V shed 1 base and J shed 0 bases, with 13 bases lying between them. CDR1 and CDR2 from the germline V gene are SGHRS and YFSETQ. CDR3 length: 17 amino acids. CDR3 in DNA: TGCGCCAGCAGCTTGTATACGTCAAGAACGAACACCGGGGAGCTGTTTTTT. This translates into CASSLYTSRTNTGELFF.

V gene TRBV11-2 combines with J gene TRBJ2-1; a possible D gene is TRBD2 (5 bases). This CDR3 has 15 residues. Looked up from germline, CDR1 is SGHAT and CDR2 is FQNNGV. V lost 1 base and J lost 0, with 7 bases in between. CDR3 in DNA: TGTGCCAGCAGCTTAGTCGGGGACTCCTACAATGAGCAGTTCTTC. Protein sequence: CASSLVGDSYNEQFF.

This clonotype was seen more than once but under ten times. The chain joins TRBV7-2 to TRBJ1-5; 8 bases are shared with TRBD1. CDR3 length: 15 amino acids. Trimming at V came to 5 bases and at J to 5 bases, leaving 8 bases not matched to a gene. The germline gives CDR1 SGHTA, CDR2 FQGNSA. CDR3 nucleotide sequence: TGTGCCAGCAGCCTACAGGGGGGTCTGTATCAGCCCCAGCATTTT. Translation gives CASSLQGGLYQPQHF.

V gene TRBV7-2 combines with J gene TRBJ2-4; 7 nucleotides line up with TRBD2. V gave up 7 bases and J gave up 7 bases; unmatched junction bases: 10. Germline CDR1 reads SGHTA; CDR2 reads FQGNSA. The CDR3 length is 14 residues. This CDR3 reads CASTLVGRGNIQYF. The CDR3 bases are TGTGCCAGCACCCTGGTGGGGCGGGGGAACATTCAGTACTTC.

This clonotype showed up just a few times. The rearrangement links TRBV19 to TRBJ2-5; 7 bases are a match to TRBD1. Losses at the gene ends were 4 bases for V and 0 bases for J; bases not matched to a gene: 5. Germline V gene sequence: CDR1 LNHDA, CDR2 SQIVND (reference sequence). The CDR3 extends over 15 amino acids. CDR3 sequence reads: CASSRGTVYQETQYF. The DNA for the CDR3 is TGTGCCAGTAGTAGGGGGACAGTGTACCAAGAGACCCAGTACTTC.

V usage is TRBV24-1 and J usage is TRBJ2-1; either TRBD1 or TRBD2 may supply D (5 bases each). Germline V gene sequence: CDR1 KGHDR, CDR2 SFDVKD. There are 11 residues in the CDR3. With 6 bases removed from V and 10 bases from J, the gap between germline ends came to 9 bases. CDR3 residues: CATSSGTEQFF. The DNA of the CDR3 is TGTGCCACCAGTTCCGGGACGGAGCAGTTCTTC.

This clonotype occurred many times. The rearrangement joins TRBV4-1 to TRBJ2-3, with 10 bases aligning to TRBD1. Losses at the gene ends were 1 base for V and 14 bases for J; bases not matched to a gene: 6. There are 13 residues in the CDR3. Looked up from germline, CDR1 is MGHRA and CDR2 is YSYEKL. CDR3 amino acids: CASSQAHRDRGYF. The CDR3 DNA is TGCGCCAGCAGCCAAGCCCACCGGGACAGGGGGTATTTT.

This clonotype was observed at least ten times. The chain has TRBV4-3 and TRBJ2-3; 11 bases map to TRBD2. CDR1 LGHNA and CDR2 YSLEER come from the germline V gene. The CDR3 length is 14 residues. J lost 5 bases, V lost 3 bases, and 1 base had no gene match. CDR3 protein: CASSQGTSGDTQYF. For the CDR3, the DNA is TGCGCCAGCAGCCAGGGGACTAGCGGAGATACGCAGTATTTT.

This clonotype was counted a few times. The chain combines TRBV11-2 with TRBJ2-3; the D gene is possibly TRBD2 (6 bases). CDR3 size: 16 residues. V lost 5 bases, J lost 4 bases, and 19 bases lay in between. Germline loops: CDR1 SGHAT, CDR2 FQNNGV. CDR3 amino acids: CASSLVGGASPDTQYF. DNA of the CDR3: TGTGCCAGCAGCCTAGTCGGGGGAGCCTCCCCAGATACGCAGTATTTT.

Many counts were recorded for this clonotype. This chain uses TRBV28 with TRBJ2-3; 10 nucleotides match TRBD2. In germline, CDR1 is MDHEN, CDR2 SYDVKM. The CDR3 is 14 residues long. The ends lost 4 bases at V and 4 bases at J; junction bases unmatched: 2. CDR3: CASSSLAGPDTQYF. In DNA form, the CDR3 reads TGTGCCAGCAGTTCACTAGCGGGGCCAGATACGCAGTATTTT. Supplemented by reference TRBV28 and TRBJ2-3, the full variable domain reads DVKVTQSSRYLVKRTGEKVFLECVQDMDHENMFWYRQDPGLGLRLIYFSYDVKMKEKGDIPEGYSVSREKKERFSLILESASTNQTSMYLCASSSLAGPDTQYFGPGTRLTVL.

This clonotype was seen repeatedly, ten times or more. One junction end disagrees with the germline gene, perhaps due to a read error. This chain joins TRBV11-3 and TRBJ2-2; 8 nucleotides agree with TRBD2. Germline assignment: CDR1 SGHNT and CDR2 YENEEA. The CDR3 length is 16 residues. Written as DNA, the CDR3 is TGTGCCAGCAGCTTAGTCGGGCGCGGGGGGCCCGGGAAGCTGTTTTTT. Translated, it gives CASSLVGRGGPGKLFF.

This clonotype turned up a few times. The chain carries TRBV6-2 or TRBV6-3 and TRBJ2-7, with D possibly being TRBD1 (6 bases). CDR1 MNHEY and CDR2 SVGEGT come from the germline V gene. The CDR3 runs 13 residues. V was cut by 7 bases and J by 0 bases, with 10 bases left in between. The CDR3 here is CASIDRSSYEQYF. The CDR3 nucleotides are TGTGCCAGCATCGACAGGAGCTCCTACGAGCAGTACTTC.

This clonotype was seen only a few times. This sequence joins TRBV25-1 and TRBJ2-7, with 7 bases matching TRBD1. J lost 1 base, V lost 9 bases, and 9 bases had no gene match. CDR3 size: 14 residues. The germline CDR1 and CDR2 sequences are MGHDK and SYGVNS. The CDR3 DNA reads TGTGCCAGTACTCGGACAGGTCCTTCCTACGAGCAGTACTTC. Its protein is CASTRTGPSYEQYF.

The chain carries TRBV10-3 and TRBJ2-7; D gene uncertain. The germline CDR1 and CDR2 sequences are ENHRY and SYGVKD. This CDR3 contains 16 residues. V was clipped by 2 bases and J by 7 bases, with 21 bases between them. CDR3: CAISEVGYTQPWEQYV. CDR3 nucleotide sequence: TGTGCCATCAGTGAGGTGGGTTATACCCAGCCCTGGGAGCAGTACGTC.

This clonotype was picked up a small number of times. The chain uses TRBV6-1 and TRBJ2-1; 7 nucleotides align to TRBD1. After removal of 1 base from V and 2 bases from J, the junction contained 5 bases not matched to a gene. In germline, CDR1 is MNHNS, CDR2 SASEGT. The CDR3 is 16 amino acids. The CDR3 DNA sequence: TGTGCCAGCAGTGAAGAGTCAGGGGGACCCTACAATGAGCAGTTCTTC. It yields the protein CASSEESGGPYNEQFF.

CDR3: CASSFTPGTEQETQYF. The CDR3 DNA is TGTGCCAGCAGCTTCACTCCGGGGACAGAGCAAGAGACCCAGTACTTC. The rearrangement links TRBV7-9 to TRBJ2-5; 7 bases are a match to TRBD1. The CDR3 length is 16 residues. The V segment lost 3 bases and the J segment 2 bases; nucleotides outside the gene matches: 9. Germline values: CDR1 SEHNR, CDR2 FQNEAQ (reference sequence).

This clonotype was counted between two and nine times. The CDR3: CASSLDPGGDQPQHF. CDR3 coding DNA: TGCGCCAGCAGCTTGGACCCGGGGGGGGATCAGCCCCAGCATTTT. This rearrangement joins TRBV5-1 to TRBJ1-5; a weak D match, TRBD1 (5 bases). The CDR3 extends over 15 amino acids. The V gene's germline CDR1 is SGHRS and CDR2 YFSETQ. V dropped 0 bases and J dropped 5 bases, with 12 bases sitting between them.